This TCR beta chain was identified during a study of blood T cell repertoires in COVID-19. V was shortened by 5 bases and J by 0 bases, with 11 bases between the two germline ends. CDR1 is SGHTA, CDR2 FQGTGA, per germline. The CDR3 consists of 15 residues. TCRdb's table, derived via immunoSEQ multiplex PCR, lists solely in-frame clones and lacks some. This table has about 160,000 clones, around 93% appearing once. This sequence was found in a woman in her forties or fifties with acute or convalescent COVID-19. The sequencing sample was made of peripheral blood. The rearrangement joins TRBV7-3 to TRBJ1-3; maybe TRBD1 (6 bases). The DNA of the CDR3 is TGTGCCAGCAGCCCGGACAGATTCTCTGGAAACACCATATATTTT. This translates into CASSPDRFSGNTIYF.